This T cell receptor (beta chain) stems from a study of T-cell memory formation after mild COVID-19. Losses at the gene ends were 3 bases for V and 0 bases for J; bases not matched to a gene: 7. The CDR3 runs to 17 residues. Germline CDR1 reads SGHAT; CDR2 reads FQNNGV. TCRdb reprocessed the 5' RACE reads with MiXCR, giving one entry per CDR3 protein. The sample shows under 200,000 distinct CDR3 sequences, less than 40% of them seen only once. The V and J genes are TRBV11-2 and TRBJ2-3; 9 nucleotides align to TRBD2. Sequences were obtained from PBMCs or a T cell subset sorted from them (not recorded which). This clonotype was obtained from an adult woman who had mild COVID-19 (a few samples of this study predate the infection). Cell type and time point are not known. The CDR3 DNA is TGTGCCAGCAGCTTCGGATTTCTAGCGGGAAGCACAGATACGCAGTATTTT. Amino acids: CASSFGFLAGSTDTQYF.